One sample yielded the 15 T cell receptor beta chains listed below, sequenced in a study of blood T cell repertoires in COVID-19. TCRdb's table, derived via immunoSEQ multiplex PCR, lists solely in-frame clones and lacks some. This sample yields 26,000 or so clones, of which about 71% are seen a single time; roughly 7.2% belongs to the top ten. Input material: peripheral blood. All receptors come from a man aged 60-69 years with active or convalescent COVID-19.

The chain couples TRBV6-6 to TRBJ1-4; D ambiguous. The CDR3 contains 14 residues. Per the germline V gene, CDR1 is MNHNY and CDR2 is SVGAGI (reference sequence). Trimming cost V 2 bases and J 8 bases, with 12 bases left between them. The CDR3 protein is CASSYKTEGEKLFF. The CDR3 DNA is TGTGCCAGCAGTTACAAGACGGAGGGAGAAAAACTGTTTTTT.

In DNA form, the CDR3 reads TGTGCCAGCTCACGGCCCGAGGGGGCTAACTATGGCTACACCTTC. Amino acids: CASSRPEGANYGYTF. V gene TRBV18 combines with J gene TRBJ1-2; tentatively, D is TRBD1 (6 bases). The germline V gene encodes CDR1 KGHSH and CDR2 LQKENI. The CDR3 loop spans 15 amino acids. The germline V and J ends were trimmed by 4 bases and 0 bases, with 12 bases remaining between them.

This clone has a single count. V usage is TRBV5-1 and J usage is TRBJ1-1, with D unclear. The CDR3 loop spans 16 amino acids. V shed 0 bases and J shed 1 base, with 13 bases lying between them. Germline values: CDR1 SGHRS, CDR2 YFSETQ. This CDR3 reads CASSLEFRRPNTEAFF. The DNA for the CDR3 is TGCGCCAGCAGCTTGGAATTTCGGCGGCCGAACACTGAAGCTTTCTTT. The full variable domain, with the rest looked up from reference TRBV5-1 and TRBJ1-1, is KAGVTQTPRYLIKTRGQQVTLSCSPISGHRSVSWYQQTPGQGLQFLFEYFSETQRNKGNFPGRFSGRQFSNSRSEMNVSTLELGDSALYLCASSLEFRRPNTEAFFGQGTRLTVV.

This clone showed up just a few times. This chain joins TRBV7-2 and TRBJ2-5, with D perhaps matching TRBD1 (7 bases). Trimming pared 3 bases from V and 5 bases from J, leaving 16 bases between. The germline gives CDR1 SGHTA, CDR2 FQGNSA. The CDR3 extends over 15 amino acids. The CDR3 DNA follows: TGTGCCAGCAGCTTCGGAGGGGGCAAGGGTGAGACCCAGTACTTC. This gives the protein CASSFGGGKGETQYF.

This clone was detected a few times. The chain combines TRBV11-2 with TRBJ1-6; no clear D. This CDR3 spans 14 amino acids. In germline, CDR1 is SGHAT, CDR2 FQNNGV. Trimming took off 0 bases at V and 7 bases at J, with 7 bases between the two ends. CDR3 sequence: CASSLDPGNSPLHF. CDR3 nucleotide sequence: TGTGCCAGCAGCTTAGATCCGGGAAATTCACCCCTCCACTTT.

V and J are TRBV6-2 or TRBV6-3 and TRBJ2-6; 9 nucleotides align to TRBD2. After removal of 1 base from V and 0 bases from J, the junction contained 4 bases not matched to a gene. The germline gives CDR1 MNHEY, CDR2 SVGEGT. This CDR3 is 18 amino acids long. This CDR3 reads CASSYFGSGSSGANVLTF. The CDR3 region has the DNA TGTGCCAGCAGTTACTTCGGTAGCGGGAGCTCTGGGGCCAACGTCCTGACTTTC.

This clone has a handful of counts. The V gene is TRBV5-1, the J gene TRBJ1-4; unclear D gene. The V gene lost 2 bases and the J gene lost 3 bases, with 11 bases spanning the gap. This CDR3 has 15 residues. Germline V gene sequence: CDR1 SGHRS, CDR2 YFSETQ. CDR3 DNA sequence: TGCGCCAGCAGCTTAGAAGGGAGGTCTAATGAAAAACTGTTTTTT. This codes for CASSLEGRSNEKLFF.

The chain carries TRBV6-2 or TRBV6-3 and TRBJ1-3; D perhaps matches TRBD1 (5 bases). CDR3 length equals 16 residues. V shed 5 bases and J shed 0 bases, with 14 bases lying between them. The germline V gene encodes CDR1 MNHEY and CDR2 SVGEGT. CDR3 sequence (DNA): TGTGCCAGCAGTCGACCGTCAAGGGGCTCTGGAAACACCATATATTTT. Amino acids: CASSRPSRGSGNTIYF.

The chain combines TRBV3-1 (or the pseudogene TRBV3-2) with TRBJ2-3; D possibly corresponds to TRBD1 (5 bases). Trimming cost V 1 base and J 0 bases, with 8 bases left between them. Germline lookup yields CDR1 LGHDT and CDR2 YNNKEL (reference sequence). CDR3 length equals 15 residues. Here the CDR3 DNA reads TGTGCCAGCAGCCAAGGGGGCGCGAGCACAGATACGCAGTATTTT. It yields the protein CASSQGGASTDTQYF.

The chain carries TRBV7-8 and TRBJ2-5; 7 bases match TRBD2. V shed 0 bases and J 1 base; nucleotides not matched to a gene: 5. Germline CDR1 reads SGHVS; CDR2 reads FQNEAQ. CDR3 size: 16 residues. DNA for the CDR3: TGTGCCAGCAGCTTAGCCAGCGGGGTCTCCCAAGAGACCCAGTACTTC. Protein sequence: CASSLASGVSQETQYF.

This clone has more than one count but fewer than ten. The chain links TRBV5-4 to TRBJ1-3; D ambiguous. Deletions cut 3 bases from V and 3 bases from J, with 16 bases between. Looked up from germline, CDR1 is SGHNT and CDR2 is YYREEE (reference sequence). The CDR3 spans 16 residues. DNA of the CDR3: TGTGCCAGCAGCTATGGTCCCGGGGAGGATGGAAACACCATATATTTT. Its protein product is CASSYGPGEDGNTIYF.

The J gene is TRBJ1-1, the V gene TRBV5-4, with a tentative D call TRBD1 (5 bases). Germline V CDR1 and CDR2: SGHNT, YYREEE (reference sequence). V was clipped by 5 bases and J by 2 bases, with 22 bases between them. The CDR3 has 17 amino acids. The CDR3 nucleotides read TGTGCCAGCAGAAGTGCCCCACCGGGGGAAGCAAACACTGAAGCTTTCTTT. This encodes CASRSAPPGEANTEAFF.

This clone has a single count. The chain couples TRBV24-1 to TRBJ2-7; possible D gene TRBD1, 6 bases. CDR3 length equals 19 residues. Germline lookup yields CDR1 KGHDR and CDR2 SFDVKD. Trimming took off 0 bases at V and 3 bases at J, with 23 bases between the two ends. CDR3 amino acids: CATSDLHEQGLVYDYEQYF. For the CDR3, the DNA is TGTGCCACCAGTGATTTGCACGAGCAGGGGTTAGTGTACGACTACGAGCAGTACTTC.

This sequence joins TRBV5-1 and TRBJ2-2; D may be TRBD1 (6 bases). CDR3 length: 16 amino acids. From germline, CDR1 is SGHRS and CDR2 YFSETQ. V gave up 5 bases and J gave up 1 base, with 15 bases separating them. DNA of the CDR3: TGCGCCAGCAGTTATATTCGACAGGAGAACACCGGGGAGCTGTTTTTT. Translated: CASSYIRQENTGELFF.

This clone was seen only a few times. The V and J genes are TRBV9 and TRBJ1-2, with D maybe TRBD1 (5 bases). This CDR3 region has 20 residues. Trimming took off 0 bases at V and 6 bases at J, with 30 bases between the two ends. Germline V gene data show CDR1 as SGDLS and CDR2 as YYNGEE. The DNA for the CDR3 is TGTGCCAGCAGCGTAGCCCCTACGGCCAGGGTGACAGTAGGTTCGGATGGCTACACCTTC. It yields the protein CASSVAPTARVTVGSDGYTF.